In its sample, the clone carrying this T cell receptor (beta chain) was seen once. Its antigen remains unknown. The CDR3 length is 13 residues. Trimming took off 4 bases at V and 0 bases at J, with 3 bases between the two ends. Germline V gene data show CDR1 as SGHNT and CDR2 as YENEEA. These data are taken from a study of cytomegalovirus exposure and HLA in healthy donors. Study results and limitations: Compared with the approximately 700-donor mean, an Asian-associated ancestry cluster reportedly had fewer N-insertions, according to a later analysis. Based on reports, TCR beta sequences accurately predicted HLA-A and HLA-B alleles for most subjects.

The primer mix had 60 Vbeta and 13 Jbeta primers. Assay used: immunoSEQ multiplex PCR; TCRdb lists only in-frame clones, some missing. Counted here are 160,000 or so clones, roughly 79% occurring once; the ten biggest clones make up about 9.1%. This chain uses TRBV11-3 with TRBJ2-2; D remains unclear. The origin of this receptor is a man between 18 and 35 years old in good health and CMV-seropositive. Sequencing used PBMCs. CDR3 amino acids: CASSYTNTGELFF. The DNA for the CDR3 is TGTGCCAGCAGCTACACGAACACCGGGGAGCTGTTTTTT.